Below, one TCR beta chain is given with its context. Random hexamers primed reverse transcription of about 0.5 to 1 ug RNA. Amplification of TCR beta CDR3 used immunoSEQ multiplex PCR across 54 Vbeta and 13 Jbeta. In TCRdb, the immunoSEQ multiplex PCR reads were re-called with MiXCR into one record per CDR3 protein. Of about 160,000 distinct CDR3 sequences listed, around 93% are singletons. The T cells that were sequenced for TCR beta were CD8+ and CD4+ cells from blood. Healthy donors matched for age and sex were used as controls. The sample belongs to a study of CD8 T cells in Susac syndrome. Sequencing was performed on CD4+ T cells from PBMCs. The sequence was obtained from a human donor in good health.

This CDR3 reads CASSQGLAALGGTQYF. In DNA, the CDR3 is TGTGCCAGCAGTCAAGGACTAGCGGCTTTGGGGGGTACGCAGTATTTT. V gene TRBV6-6 combines with J gene TRBJ2-3; TRBD2 aligns across 10 bases. Germline CDR1 and CDR2: MNHNY and SVGAGI (reference sequence). With 5 bases clipped from V and 8 bases from J, the junction kept 13 bases outside the gene matches. This CDR3 region has 16 residues.